This TCR beta chain was recorded in a study of patients and donors after allogeneic stem cell transplantation. Via MiXCR, TCRdb re-called the RT-PCR reads, giving one row per CDR3 protein. The sample has roughly 180,000 distinct CDR3 sequences; less than 45% are singletons. The length of the CDR3 is 12 residues. CDR1 and CDR2 (germline): MNHNY, SVGAGI (reference sequence). V gave up 5 bases and J gave up 5 bases, with 9 bases separating them. The sample holds a few counts of this clonotype. The sequenced material came from blood, either unsorted or a sorted T cell fraction (not recorded which). J is TRBJ2-5 and V is TRBV6-6; D may be TRBD2 (6 bases). The TCR originated in a human donor who was either an allogeneic HSCT recipient or a stem cell or donor lymphocyte infusion donor (not recorded which). It is not recorded whose cells these are; they may come from a transplant donor. This CDR3 reads CASSGAGETQYF. The CDR3 DNA is TGTGCCAGCAGTGGGGCGGGGGAGACCCAGTACTTC.